The entry that follows covers one TCR beta chain sequence. The V and J ends lost 7 bases and 0 bases, in that order; junction bases with no gene match: 10. CDR3 length: 17 amino acids. The germline V gene has CDR1 MNHEY and CDR2 SVGEGT. This sample was taken from a study of human T cells and chemical hapten exposure. The time point was: patch test 2, 6 weeks after DPC sensitization. Sample treatment: therapeutic diphenylcyclopropenone sensitization with weekly scalp DPC. Blood sampling occurred before each patch-test application. In TCRdb, the RACE reads were re-called with MiXCR into one record per CDR3 protein. The sample yields roughly 120,000 distinct CDR3 sequences, roughly a tenth seen once.

The starting material was whole blood, obtained in connection with sensitization to the hapten diphenylcyclopropenone (DPC). This sequence joins TRBV6-2 or TRBV6-3 and TRBJ2-1; the match to TRBD2 covers 9 bases. This clonotype was sampled from a woman aged 40 to 50 with alopecia areata. Some clones in this sample may be carry-over from other donors' samples. The CDR3 loop reads CASNRGASGNSYNEQFF. The CDR3 DNA follows: TGTGCCAGCAACCGAGGGGCTAGCGGGAACTCCTACAATGAGCAGTTCTTC.